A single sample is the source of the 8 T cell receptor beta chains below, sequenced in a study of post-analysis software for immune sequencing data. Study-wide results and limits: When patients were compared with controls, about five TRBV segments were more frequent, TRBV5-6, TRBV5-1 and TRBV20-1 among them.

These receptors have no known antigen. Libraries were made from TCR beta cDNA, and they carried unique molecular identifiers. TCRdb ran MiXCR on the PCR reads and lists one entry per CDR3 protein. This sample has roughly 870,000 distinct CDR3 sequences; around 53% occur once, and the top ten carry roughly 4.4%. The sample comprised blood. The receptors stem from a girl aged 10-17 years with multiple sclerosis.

CDR3 amino acids: CASSEIHGRETQYF. The DNA for the CDR3 is TGTGCCAGCAGTGAAATTCATGGGCGAGAGACCCAGTACTTC. This chain joins TRBV25-1 and TRBJ2-5; D unresolved. Germline CDR1 reads MGHDK; CDR2 reads SYGVNS. The V and J ends lost 2 bases and 4 bases respectively, with 11 bases between them. The length of the CDR3 is 14 residues.

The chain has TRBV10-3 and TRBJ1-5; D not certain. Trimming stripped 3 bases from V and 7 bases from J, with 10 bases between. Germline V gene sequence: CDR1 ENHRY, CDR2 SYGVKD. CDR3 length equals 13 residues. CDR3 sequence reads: CAISDRPDQPQHF. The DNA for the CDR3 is TGTGCCATCAGTGATCGCCCGGACCAGCCCCAGCATTTT.

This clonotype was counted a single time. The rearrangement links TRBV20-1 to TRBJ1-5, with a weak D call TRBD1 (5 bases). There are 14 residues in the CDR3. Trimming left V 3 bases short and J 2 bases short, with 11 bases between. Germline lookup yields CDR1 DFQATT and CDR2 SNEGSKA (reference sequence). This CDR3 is CSARAGSGNQPQHF. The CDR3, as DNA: TGCAGTGCTAGGGCAGGGTCCGGCAATCAGCCCCAGCATTTT.

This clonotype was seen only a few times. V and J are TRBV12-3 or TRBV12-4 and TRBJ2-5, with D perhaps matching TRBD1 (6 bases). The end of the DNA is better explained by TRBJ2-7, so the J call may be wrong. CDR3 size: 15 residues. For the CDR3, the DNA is TGTGCCAGCAGCACGACCGAACAGGGACACCACGAGCAGTACTTC. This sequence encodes CASSTTEQGHHEQYF.

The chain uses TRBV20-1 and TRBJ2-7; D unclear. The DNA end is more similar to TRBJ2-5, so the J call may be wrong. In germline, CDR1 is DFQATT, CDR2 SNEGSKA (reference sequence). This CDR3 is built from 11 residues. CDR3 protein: CSARPQETQYF. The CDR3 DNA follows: TGCAGTGCTAGACCCCAGGAGACCCAGTACTTC.

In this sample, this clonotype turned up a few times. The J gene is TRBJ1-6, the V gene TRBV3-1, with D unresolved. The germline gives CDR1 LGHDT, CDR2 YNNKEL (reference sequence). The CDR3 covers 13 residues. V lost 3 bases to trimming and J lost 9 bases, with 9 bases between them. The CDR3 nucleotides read TGTGCCAGCAGCCATGAACGGTTTTCACCCCTCCACTTT. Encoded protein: CASSHERFSPLHF.

CDR3 amino acids: CSGVSGTSGNQFF. The CDR3 region has the DNA TGCAGCGGGGTATCCGGGACTAGCGGGAATCAGTTCTTC. This chain uses TRBV29-1 with TRBJ2-1, with 13 bases fitting TRBD2. The CDR3 consists of 13 residues. Germline CDR1 SQVTM, CDR2 ANQGSEA. V lost 7 bases, J lost 13 bases, and 10 bases stayed unmatched.

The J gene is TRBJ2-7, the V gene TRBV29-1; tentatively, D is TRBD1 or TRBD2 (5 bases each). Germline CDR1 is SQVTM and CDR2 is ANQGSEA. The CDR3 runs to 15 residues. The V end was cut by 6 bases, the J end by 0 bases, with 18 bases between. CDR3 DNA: TGCAGCGTGGGGGTCCTAAGGGCGTACTCCTACGAGCAGTACTTC. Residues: CSVGVLRAYSYEQYF.